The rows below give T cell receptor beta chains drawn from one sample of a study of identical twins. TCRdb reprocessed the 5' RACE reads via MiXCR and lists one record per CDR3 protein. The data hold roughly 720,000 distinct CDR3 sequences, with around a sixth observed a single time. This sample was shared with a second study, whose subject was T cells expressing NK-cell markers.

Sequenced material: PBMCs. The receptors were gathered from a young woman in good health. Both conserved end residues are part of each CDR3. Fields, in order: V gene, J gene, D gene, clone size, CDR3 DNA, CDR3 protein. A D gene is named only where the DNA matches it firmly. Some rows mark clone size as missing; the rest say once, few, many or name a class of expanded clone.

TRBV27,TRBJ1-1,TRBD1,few,TGTGCCAGCGCCCCCCCAGGGGGTTATTACACTGAAGCTTTCTTT,CASAPPGGYYTEAFF
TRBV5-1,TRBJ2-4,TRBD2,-,TGCGCCAGCAGCAGGGCCGGGAGGGTCACCAACGTAGCCAAAAACATTCAGTACTTC,CASSRAGRVTNVAKNIQYF
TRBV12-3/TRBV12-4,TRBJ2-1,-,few,TGTGCCAGCAGTTTACTCGCTATGGAGCAGTTCTTC,CASSLLAMEQFF
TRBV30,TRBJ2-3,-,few,TGTGCCTGGAGTGTACTAGAAGGGGCAGATACGCAGTATTTT,CAWSVLEGADTQYF
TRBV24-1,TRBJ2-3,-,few,TGTGCCACCAGTGAGTCTAAGGCAGGTCCGGGCACAGATACGCAGTATTTT,CATSESKAGPGTDTQYF
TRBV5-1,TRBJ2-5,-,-,TGCGCCAGCAGCCCCGCGACAGGTCGGGGAGAGACCCAGTACTTC,CASSPATGRGETQYF
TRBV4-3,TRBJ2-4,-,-,TGCGCCAGCAGCCAAGGTCAAGGGGACATTCAGTACTTC,CASSQGQGDIQYF
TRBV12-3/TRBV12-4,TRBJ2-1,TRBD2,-,TGTGCCAGCAGTTTAACTAGCGGGGGGGCGGGTGTGAATGAGCAGTTCTTC,CASSLTSGGAGVNEQFF
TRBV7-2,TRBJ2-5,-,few,TGTGCCAGCAGCTTAAATGCAGGCCAAGAGACCCAGTACTTC,CASSLNAGQETQYF
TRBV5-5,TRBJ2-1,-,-,TGTGCCAGCAGCAGCGCTAGGGACCAAACCTACAATGAGCAGTTCTTC,CASSSARDQTYNEQFF
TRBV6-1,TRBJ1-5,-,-,TGTGCCAGCAGCTCGGGGGCATACTATCAGCCCCAGCATTTT,CASSSGAYYQPQHF
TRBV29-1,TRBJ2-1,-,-,TGCAGCGTTTCCAGTCCTAGTGCTAGCTCCTACAATGAGCAGTTCTTC,CSVSSPSASSYNEQFF
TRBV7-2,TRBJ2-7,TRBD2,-,TGTGCCAGCAGCTCCATAAGCGGGATCTACGAGCAGTACTTC,CASSSISGIYEQYF
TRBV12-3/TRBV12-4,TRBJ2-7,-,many,TGTGCCAGCAGGGCTGACGGGACCGAGCAGTACTTC,CASRADGTEQYF
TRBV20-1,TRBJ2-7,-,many,TGCAGTGCTCAGCTGGGTATGAGCTACGAGCAGTACTTC,CSAQLGMSYEQYF
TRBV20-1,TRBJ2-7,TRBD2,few,TGCAGTGCTAGTTCCCCGGGACTATCGTCCGAGCAGTACTTC,CSASSPGLSSEQYF
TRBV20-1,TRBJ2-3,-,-,TGCAGTGCTAGAGGGGGTCCCCCCCACACAGATACGCAGTATTTT,CSARGGPPHTDTQYF
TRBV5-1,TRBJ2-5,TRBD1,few,TGCGCCAGCAGCTTGCTCGGACAGGGGGAGACCCAGTACTTC,CASSLLGQGETQYF
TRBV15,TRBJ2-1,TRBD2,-,TGTGCCACCAGCAGAGATGTCGGGGCGGGGGAGTTCTTC,CATSRDVGAGEFF
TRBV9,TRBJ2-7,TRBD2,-,TGTGCCAGCAGCCCCGGTAGCGGGAGGGCTACCTACGAGCAGTACTTC,CASSPGSGRATYEQYF
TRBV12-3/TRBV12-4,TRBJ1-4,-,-,TGTGCCAGCAGCCCTCTCGGGGCTAATGAAAAACTGTTTTTT,CASSPLGANEKLFF
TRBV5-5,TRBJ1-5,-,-,TGTGCCAGCAGCAAGGACATCGCGTTGTGGCCCCAGCATTTT,CASSKDIALWPQHF
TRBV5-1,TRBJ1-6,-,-,TGCGCCAGCAGCTCCAGCACTCCGGGTAGATCACCCCTCCACTTT,CASSSSTPGRSPLHF
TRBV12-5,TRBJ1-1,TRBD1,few,TGTGCTAGTGGTTTAGGGGGCGTATCGGCCGAAGCTTTCTTT,CASGLGGVSAEAFF
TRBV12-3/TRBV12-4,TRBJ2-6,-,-,TGTGCCAGCAGTCCAGGGACCTCTGGGGCCAACGTCCTGACTTTC,CASSPGTSGANVLTF
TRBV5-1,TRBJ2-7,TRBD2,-,TGCGCCAGCAGCTTAGGACTAGCGGAATCCTACGAGCAGTACTTC,CASSLGLAESYEQYF
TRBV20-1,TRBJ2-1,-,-,TGCAGTGCTAGAGATGTCGACGCTGAGCAGTTCTTC,CSARDVDAEQFF
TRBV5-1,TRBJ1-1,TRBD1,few,TGCGCCAGCAGCCTCCGACAGGGGAGCACTGAAGCTTTCTTT,CASSLRQGSTEAFF
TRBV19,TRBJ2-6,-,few,TGTGCCAGTAGTAGGAAACCGGGACATAACTCTGGGGCCAACGTCCTGACTTTC,CASSRKPGHNSGANVLTF
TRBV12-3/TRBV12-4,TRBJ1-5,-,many,TGTGCCAGCAGTTTACAGGTTAGCAATCAGCCCCAGCATTTT,CASSLQVSNQPQHF